This is a list of T cell receptor beta chains from one sample in a study of response to subunit inactivated influenza vaccine. TCRdb processed the RT-PCR reads anew with MiXCR; each CDR3 protein has one entry. The sample carries about half a million distinct CDR3 sequences, 25% recorded once. The source material was CD4+ T cells sorted from PBMCs, sampled 5 days after vaccination. The receptors stem from a man in his fifties or sixties who received an inactivated influenza vaccine. CDR3s include the opening cysteine and the closing phenylalanine or tryptophan. D genes are given only for firm matches. Clone size is not always given. Where it is, it says once, few, many or a class for expanded clones.

TRBV2	-	TRBJ2-7	-	TGTGCCAGCAGTCTGGACAGCGGAAGATCCTACGAGCAGTACTTC	CASSLDSGRSYEQYF
TRBV15	many	TRBJ2-3	-	TGTGCCACCAGCAGAACCCGACTCGATCGCACAGATACGCAGTATTTT	CATSRTRLDRTDTQYF
TRBV4-3	few	TRBJ1-5	-	TGCGCCAGCAGCCAAGATTTTGGCGAAAATCAGCCCCAGCATTTT	CASSQDFGENQPQHF
TRBV24-1	few	TRBJ2-7	-	TGTGCCACCAGGAACGGGGGTGGAAACGAGCAGTACTTC	CATRNGGGNEQYF
TRBV20-1	once	TRBJ1-6	-	TGCAGTGCACACCGCTTCACTTCACCCCTCCACTTT	CSAHRFTSPLHF
TRBV7-2	-	TRBJ2-3	TRBD2	TGTGCCAGCAGCTTAATGCCTAGCGGGAGCACAGATACGCAGTATTTT	CASSLMPSGSTDTQYF
TRBV14	-	TRBJ2-5	-	TGTGCCAGCAGATTGAGACAGCAAGAGACCCAGTACTTC	CASRLRQQETQYF
TRBV11-2	-	TRBJ2-3	-	TGTGCCAGCAGCTTGGGCTATACGCAGTATTTT	CASSLGYTQYF
TRBV20-1	few	TRBJ1-2	-	TGCAGTCTGGAACCTAAGGGAGTCTATGGCTACACCTTC	CSLEPKGVYGYTF
TRBV6-1	few	TRBJ2-5	-	TGTGCCAGCAGTGAAGGGAGGGGCCAGGAGACCCAGTACTTC	CASSEGRGQETQYF
TRBV5-1	-	TRBJ1-2	TRBD1	TGCGCCAGCAGCTTCAATCCGGGACAGGGGCATGGCTACACCTTC	CASSFNPGQGHGYTF
TRBV5-1	few	TRBJ2-7	-	TGCGCCAGCAGCTTGCCAGAGAACTACGAGCAGTACTTC	CASSLPENYEQYF
TRBV4-2	-	TRBJ2-6	-	TGTGCCAGCAGCCAAGATGGGGGGTCGGCCGGGGCCAACGTCCTGACTTTC	CASSQDGGSAGANVLTF
TRBV12-3/TRBV12-4	-	TRBJ2-1	TRBD2	TGTGCCAGCAGTTTGGGGCCTAGCGGCCCCTACAATGAGCAGTTCTTC	CASSLGPSGPYNEQFF
TRBV6-1	once	TRBJ2-5	-	TGTGCCAGCAGCTGGGGGCCCGTAGGGGAGACCCAGTACTTC	CASSWGPVGETQYF
TRBV29-1	-	TRBJ1-4	-	TGCAGCGCCGGGGGGGGAGGGGGTTTCAATGAAAAACTGTTTTTT	CSAGGGGGFNEKLFF
TRBV5-6	many	TRBJ2-1	-	TGTGCCAGCAGCCCGGGACATCTCTCCTACAATGAGCAGTTCTTC	CASSPGHLSYNEQFF
TRBV7-6	-	TRBJ1-1	-	TGTGCCAGCAGCTTAGCGGCGGGAACCCCAAACACTGAAGCTTTCTTT	CASSLAAGTPNTEAFF
TRBV10-3	few	TRBJ2-6	-	TGTGCCATCAGTGAGTCTGGACTCAGCTCTGGGGCCAACGTCCTGACTTTC	CAISESGLSSGANVLTF
TRBV6-1	few	TRBJ2-5	TRBD2	TGTGCCAGCAGTGAACTAGCGGGGGTTGAGACCCAGTACTTC	CASSELAGVETQYF
TRBV19	-	TRBJ2-5	-	TGTGCCAGTAGTTCCGGCCGTGGCCTCGGGGAGACCCAGTACTTC	CASSSGRGLGETQYF
TRBV6-2/TRBV6-3	-	TRBJ2-6	-	TGTGCCAGCAGACCTTTCGGGGGTGGGGCCAACGTCCTGACTTTC	CASRPFGGGANVLTF
TRBV4-3	-	TRBJ2-5	TRBD1	TGCGCCAGCAGCCAAAACTCGGGACAGGGCGGCGAGACCCAGTACTTC	CASSQNSGQGGETQYF
TRBV27	-	TRBJ1-6	-	TGTGCCAGCAGTCAAGGGAGGTTTGGCTCCTATAATTCACCCCTCCACTTT	CASSQGRFGSYNSPLHF
TRBV5-1	-	TRBJ2-1	-	TGCGCCAGCAGCTCCGCCGGGGGAACGTCAGGAGGGTTCTTC	CASSSAGGTSGGFF
TRBV7-3	-	TRBJ2-2	TRBD2	TGTGCCAGCAGCCCAACGGGGCTAGCGGGAGATACCGGGGAGCTGTTTTTT	CASSPTGLAGDTGELFF
TRBV24-1	-	TRBJ2-1	-	TGTGCCACCAGAGCAATTAGCTCCTACAATGAGCAGTTCTTC	CATRAISSYNEQFF
TRBV12-3/TRBV12-4	-	TRBJ2-1	-	TGTGCCAGCTCTAGGGGGTTCTCCTACAATGAGCAGTTCTTC	CASSRGFSYNEQFF
TRBV12-3/TRBV12-4	-	TRBJ1-1	TRBD1	TGTGCCAGCAGGTCCAACAGGGGGCTGAACACTGAAGCTTTCTTT	CASRSNRGLNTEAFF